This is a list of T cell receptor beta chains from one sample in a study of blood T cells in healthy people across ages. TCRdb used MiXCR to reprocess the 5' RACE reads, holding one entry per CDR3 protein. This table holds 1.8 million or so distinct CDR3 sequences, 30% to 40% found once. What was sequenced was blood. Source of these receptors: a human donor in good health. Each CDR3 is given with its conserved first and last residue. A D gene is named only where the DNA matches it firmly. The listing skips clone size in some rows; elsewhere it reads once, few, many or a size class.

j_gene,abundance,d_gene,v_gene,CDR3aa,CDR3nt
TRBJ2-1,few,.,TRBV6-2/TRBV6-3,CASSYTLLASPGWFF,TGTGCCAGCAGTTACACCCTACTAGCTTCCCCCGGCTGGTTCTTC
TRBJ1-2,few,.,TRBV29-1,CSVVREGLRGYTF,TGCAGCGTTGTGAGGGAAGGGCTACGTGGCTACACCTTC
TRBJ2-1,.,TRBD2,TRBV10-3,CAISEWPSGGAQPYNEQFF,TGTGCCATCAGTGAATGGCCTAGCGGGGGGGCCCAGCCCTACAATGAGCAGTTCTTC
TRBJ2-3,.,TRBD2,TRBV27,CASGFRFRTSSTDTQYF,TGTGCCAGCGGTTTTCGGTTTAGGACTAGTTCCACAGATACGCAGTATTTT
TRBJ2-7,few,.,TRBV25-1,CASSVPGHYEQYF,TGTGCCAGCAGTGTCCCGGGCCACTACGAGCAGTACTTC
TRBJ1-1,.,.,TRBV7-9,CASSLASEGKEAFF,TGTGCCAGCAGCTTAGCTAGCGAGGGTAAAGAGGCTTTCTTT
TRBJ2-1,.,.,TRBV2,CASSDVREQFF,TGTGCCAGCAGTGACGTCCGAGAGCAGTTCTTC
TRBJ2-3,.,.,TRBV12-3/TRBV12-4,CASSFPSKADTDTQYF,TGTGCCAGCAGTTTCCCATCGAAGGCGGACACAGATACGCAGTATTTT
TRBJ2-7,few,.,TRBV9,CASSVAWGPSYEQYF,TGTGCCAGCAGCGTAGCTTGGGGACCTTCCTACGAGCAGTACTTC
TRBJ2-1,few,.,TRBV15,CATSWRGYYNEQFF,TGTGCCACCAGCTGGAGGGGCTATTACAATGAGCAGTTCTTC
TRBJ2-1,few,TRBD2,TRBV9,CASSAGLPTNNEQFF,TGTGCCAGCAGCGCGGGACTACCAACCAACAATGAGCAGTTCTTC
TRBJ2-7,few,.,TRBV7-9,CASSYTPTRTNSPSYEQYF,TGTGCCAGCAGCTATACGCCGACACGAACAAACTCCCCCTCCTACGAGCAGTACTTC
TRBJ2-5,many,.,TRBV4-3,CASSQERKETQYF,TGCGCCAGCAGCCAAGAGAGGAAAGAGACCCAGTACTTC
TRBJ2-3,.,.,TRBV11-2,CASRKGEGVRGTDTQYF,TGTGCCAGCAGAAAGGGGGAGGGGGTCAGGGGCACAGATACGCAGTATTTT
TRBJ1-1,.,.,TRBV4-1,CASSQDQGGYMNTEAFF,TGCGCCAGCAGCCAAGATCAGGGCGGCTACATGAACACTGAAGCTTTCTTT
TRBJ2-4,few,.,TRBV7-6,CASSLTPYRAKNIQYF,TGTGCCAGCAGCTTAACCCCGTATAGAGCCAAAAACATTCAGTACTTC
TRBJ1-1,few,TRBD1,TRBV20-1,CSALQRGQGTEAFF,TGCAGTGCTCTACAGAGGGGACAGGGCACTGAAGCTTTCTTT
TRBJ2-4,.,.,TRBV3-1,CASSQERTTAKNIQYF,TGTGCCAGCAGCCAAGAGAGGACAACAGCCAAAAACATTCAGTACTTC
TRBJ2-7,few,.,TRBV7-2,CASSLARASYEQYF,TGTGCCAGCAGCTTAGCGCGGGCCTCCTACGAGCAGTACTTC
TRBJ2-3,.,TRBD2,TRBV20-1,CSASLGGGSDTQYF,TGCAGTGCTAGTTTGGGCGGGGGGTCGGATACGCAGTATTTT
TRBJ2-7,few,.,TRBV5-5,CASSLDGRSSYEQYF,TGTGCCAGCAGCTTGGATGGACGAAGCTCCTACGAGCAGTACTTC
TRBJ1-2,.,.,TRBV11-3,CASSLVFGQNDYGYTF,TGTGCCAGCAGCTTAGTGTTTGGCCAGAACGACTATGGCTACACCTTC
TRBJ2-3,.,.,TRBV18,CASSSGAPFGYF,TGTGCCAGCTCCTCCGGGGCCCCATTCGGGTATTTT
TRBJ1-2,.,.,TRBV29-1,CGVSTGGNGYTF,TGCGGCGTAAGCACGGGTGGAAATGGCTACACCTTC
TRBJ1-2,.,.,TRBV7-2,CASSQIWTDGYTF,TGCGCCAGCAGCCAGATTTGGACAGATGGCTACACCTTC
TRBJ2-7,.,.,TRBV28,CASSPWTDPPAEQYF,TGTGCCAGCAGTCCGTGGACGGATCCCCCGGCCGAGCAGTACTTC
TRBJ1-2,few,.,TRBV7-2,CASSFHREGSYGYTF,TGTGCCAGCAGCTTTCACAGGGAAGGGAGCTATGGCTACACCTTC
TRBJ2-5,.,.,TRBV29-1,CSVEEDLKTQYF,TGCAGCGTTGAAGAGGACTTAAAGACCCAGTACTTC
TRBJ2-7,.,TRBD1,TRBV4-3,CASSQDPGTGQSYEQYF,TGCGCCAGCAGCCAAGATCCCGGGACAGGGCAATCCTACGAGCAGTACTTC